A single sample gave rise to the 30 T cell receptor beta chains below, sequenced in a study of CD8 T cells in Susac syndrome. Random hexamers served to reverse transcribe roughly 0.5 to 1 ug RNA. From the immunoSEQ multiplex PCR reads, TCRdb called clonotypes with MiXCR, one entry per CDR3 protein. The sample records 200,000 or so distinct CDR3 sequences, 80% to 95% being singletons. Sequencing was carried out using CD8+ T cells from PBMCs. These receptor sequences come from a human donor with multiple sclerosis.

The rearrangement joins TRBV3-1 to TRBJ2-7, with a possible D match to TRBD2 (7 bases). The germline V gene encodes CDR1 LGHDT and CDR2 YNNKEL (reference sequence). V was clipped by 4 bases and J by 2 bases, with 15 bases between them. This CDR3 spans 15 amino acids. CDR3 coding DNA: TGTGCCAGCAGCCCAGAGGGGGAGGGGCCCTACGAGCAGTACTTC. Protein: CASSPEGEGPYEQYF.

The chain carries TRBV7-9 and TRBJ1-2, with D possibly matching TRBD1 (6 bases). The CDR3 runs to 15 residues. CDR1 SEHNR and CDR2 FQNEAQ come from the germline V gene (reference sequence). V lost 0 bases and J lost 6, with 14 bases in between. CDR3 protein: CASSLAAGASNGYTF. In DNA, the CDR3 is TGTGCCAGCAGCTTAGCGGCGGGGGCAAGCAATGGCTACACCTTC.

CDR3 residues: CASSQETSGGNGNEQFF. CDR3 sequence (DNA): TGTGCCAGCAGCCAAGAAACGAGCGGCGGGAACGGGAATGAGCAGTTCTTC. The rearrangement links TRBV4-2 to TRBJ2-1; D is possibly TRBD2 (6 bases). CDR3 size: 17 residues. Trimming stripped 0 bases from V and 7 bases from J, with 19 bases between. The V gene's germline CDR1 is LGHNA and CDR2 YNFKEQ.

The CDR3 DNA reads as TGTGCCAGCAGTCAACAGGGTCTGACTGAAGCTTTCTTT. Translation gives CASSQQGLTEAFF. This chain links TRBV12-3 or TRBV12-4 with TRBJ1-1; a weak D match, TRBD1 (6 bases). V lost 5 bases and J 5 bases, leaving 12 bases between the germline ends. The CDR3 consists of 13 residues.

The chain recombines TRBV3-1 with TRBJ2-1; 11 bases line up with TRBD2. From germline, CDR1 is LGHDT and CDR2 YNNKEL (reference sequence). The CDR3 spans 19 residues. V was clipped by 0 bases and J by 2 bases; unmatched bases: 9. The CDR3 sequence: CASSQDVTSGKRAYNEQFF. Written as DNA, the CDR3 is TGTGCCAGCAGCCAAGATGTGACTAGCGGGAAGCGAGCCTACAATGAGCAGTTCTTC.

V gene TRBV4-1 combines with J gene TRBJ2-3, with D possibly called TRBD1 or TRBD2 (5 bases each). Germline CDR1 reads MGHRA; CDR2 reads YSYEKL. The V end lost 3 bases, the J end lost 2 bases, and 15 bases lay between the germline ends. The CDR3 is 16 residues long. CDR3 in DNA: TGCGCCAGCAGCCAGGGCTACGGGGCCCACACAGATACGCAGTATTTT. This sequence encodes CASSQGYGAHTDTQYF.

The rearrangement joins TRBV4-1 to TRBJ2-3; D possibly corresponds to TRBD2 (6 bases). Germline loops: CDR1 MGHRA, CDR2 YSYEKL. V was trimmed by 3 bases and J by 6 bases, leaving 13 bases between them. The CDR3 runs 14 residues. The CDR3 reads CASSQGLRSDTQYF. DNA for the CDR3: TGCGCCAGCAGCCAGGGACTTAGATCCGATACGCAGTATTTT.

This rearrangement joins TRBV6-1 to TRBJ2-7; 11 positions match TRBD2. This CDR3 spans 17 amino acids. V lost 10 bases to trimming and J lost 4 bases; unmatched junction nucleotides: 18. Germline V gene lookup returns CDR1 MNHNS and CDR2 SASEGT. The CDR3 region has the DNA TGTGCCACCAGCTTGCTAGCGGGGGGAACGGAGCGATACGAGCAGTACTTC. Amino acids: CATSLLAGGTERYEQYF.

V is TRBV28 and J is TRBJ1-5; no firm D call. CDR3 length equals 15 residues. Germline CDR1 reads MDHEN; CDR2 reads SYDVKM. Trimming left V 3 bases short and J 6 bases short, with 15 bases between. CDR3 in DNA: TGTGCCAGCAGTTTCCTAAAGGGTCCTCTTCAGCCCCAGCATTTT. Amino acids: CASSFLKGPLQPQHF.

V is TRBV9 and J is TRBJ1-1, with 12 bases that match TRBD1. The CDR3 extends over 15 amino acids. With 0 bases clipped from V and 10 bases from J, the junction kept 7 bases outside the gene matches. Looked up from germline, CDR1 is SGDLS and CDR2 is YYNGEE. CDR3 in amino acids: CASSVEGQGALGAFF. In nucleotides, the CDR3 is TGTGCCAGCAGCGTAGAGGGACAGGGGGCTTTAGGAGCTTTCTTT.

The J gene is TRBJ2-2, the V gene TRBV4-1; weak D call: TRBD1 (6 bases). The CDR3 runs 16 residues. Trimming took off 4 bases at V and 8 bases at J, with 20 bases between the two ends. The germline V gene encodes CDR1 MGHRA and CDR2 YSYEKL. CDR3 in DNA: TGCGCCAGCAGCCCTGTTGGGCAGGGGTTCCGAGGGGAGCTGTTTTTT. Translating gives CASSPVGQGFRGELFF.

The chain couples TRBV6-5 to TRBJ2-7; the D is unclear. The CDR3 runs 11 residues. Germline V gene lookup returns CDR1 MNHEY and CDR2 SVGAGI. With 5 bases removed from V and 5 bases from J, the gap between germline ends came to 7 bases. For the CDR3, the DNA is TGTGCCAGCAGTCTCCTCAACGAGCAGTACTTC. Its protein product is CASSLLNEQYF.

The chain couples TRBV27 to TRBJ2-7; weak D call: TRBD2 (5 bases). V lost 4 bases, J lost 6 bases, and 13 bases lay in between. Germline loops: CDR1 MNHEY, CDR2 SMNVEV (reference sequence). The CDR3 extends over 13 amino acids. The CDR3 nucleotides are TGTGCCAGCAGTTCTAGTCGGGCGGGCGAGCAGTACTTC. As protein: CASSSSRAGEQYF.

The chain uses TRBV6-2 or TRBV6-3 and TRBJ2-1, with TRBD2 matching over 7 bases. The V and J ends lost 3 bases and 8 bases, in that order; junction bases with no gene match: 10. The CDR3 is 15 residues long. Germline V gene lookup returns CDR1 MNHEY and CDR2 SVGEGT. CDR3 coding DNA: TGTGCCAGCAGTTATTCGGCGGGAGCGTGGGATGAGCAGTTCTTC. It translates to CASSYSAGAWDEQFF.

This chain uses TRBV27 with TRBJ1-2; D call uncertain. With 5 bases removed from V and 8 bases from J, the gap between germline ends came to 18 bases. From germline, CDR1 is MNHEY and CDR2 SMNVEV (reference sequence). The CDR3 consists of 14 residues. In nucleotides, the CDR3 is TGTGCCAGCAGTCCGGGCGGCGTTGGATTCGGCTACACCTTC. This translates into CASSPGGVGFGYTF.

This clonotype was found once. The V gene is TRBV29-1, the J gene TRBJ2-3, with TRBD2 matching over 13 bases. Germline values: CDR1 SQVTM, CDR2 ANQGSEA. J lost 0 bases, V lost 0 bases, and 6 bases had no gene match. This CDR3 has 18 amino acids. The CDR3 nucleotides are TGCAGCGTTGAAGATAACGGACTAGCGGGGGCTAGCACAGATACGCAGTATTTT. Its translation is CSVEDNGLAGASTDTQYF.

This sequence joins TRBV19 and TRBJ2-7; TRBD1 agrees at 8 bases. Losses at the gene ends were 5 bases for V and 6 bases for J; bases not matched to a gene: 6. Germline assignment: CDR1 LNHDA and CDR2 SQIVND (reference sequence). The CDR3 has 13 amino acids. The CDR3 coding sequence is TGTGCCAGTAGTCCTGACAGGGGTCCCGAGCAGTACTTC. Translating it yields CASSPDRGPEQYF. The full variable domain, with the rest looked up from reference TRBV19 and TRBJ2-7, is DGGITQSPKYLFRKEGQNVTLSCEQNLNHDAMYWYRQDPGQGLRLIYYSQIVNDFQKGDIAEGYSVSREKKESFPLTVTSAQKNPTAFYLCASSPDRGPEQYFGPGTRLTVT.

V usage is TRBV9 and J usage is TRBJ2-7, with D possibly being TRBD1 or TRBD2 (5 bases each). CDR1 SGDLS and CDR2 YYNGEE come from the germline V gene. The V end was cut by 0 bases, the J end by 3 bases, with 10 bases between. The CDR3 contains 14 residues. This CDR3 is CASSVGGVVYEQYF. The CDR3 DNA sequence: TGTGCCAGCAGCGTAGGAGGGGTCGTCTACGAGCAGTACTTC.

The rearrangement links TRBV5-4 to TRBJ2-2, with 12 bases identical to TRBD2. With V trimmed by 3 bases and J by 3 bases, 9 bases remained unmatched. CDR3 length equals 18 residues. CDR1 is SGHNT and CDR2 is YYREEE in the germline V gene (reference sequence). DNA for the CDR3: TGTGCCAGCAGCTCTGGGGTGCTAGCGGGGGGGTACACCGGGGAGCTGTTTTTT. It translates to CASSSGVLAGGYTGELFF.

The genes are TRBV9 and TRBJ2-1; 8 bases line up with TRBD2. Germline trimming cut 2 bases from V and 0 bases from J; bases unmatched to any gene: 1. The CDR3 is 15 amino acids. Per germline, CDR1 SGDLS and CDR2 YYNGEE. CDR3: CASSVGTSSYNEQFF. As DNA, the CDR3 is TGTGCCAGCAGCGTCGGGACTAGCTCCTACAATGAGCAGTTCTTC.

V is TRBV14 and J is TRBJ1-1, with no clear D. The CDR3 spans 13 residues. Between the trimmed V and J ends, which lost 4 bases and 1 base, there was a span of 7 bases. Germline CDR1 and CDR2: SGHDN and FVKESK. The CDR3 bases are TGTGCCAGCAGCCCCACCGAGAACACTGAAGCTTTCTTT. Protein sequence: CASSPTENTEAFF. The whole variable domain, remainder taken from reference TRBV14 and TRBJ1-1, is EAGVTQFPSHSVIEKGQTVTLRCDPISGHDNLYWYRRVMGKEIKFLLHFVKESKQDESGMPNNRFLAERTGGTYSTLKVQPAELEDSGVYFCASSPTENTEAFFGQGTRLTVV.

The chain combines TRBV20-1 with TRBJ2-7, with TRBD1 matching 8 bases. Unmatched junction bases numbered 5, after V lost 3 bases and J lost 4 bases. This CDR3 region has 13 residues. Germline V lookup: CDR1 DFQATT, CDR2 SNEGSKA (reference sequence). CDR3 protein: CSARTGDRYEQYF. The CDR3 DNA reads as TGCAGTGCTAGGACAGGGGACCGATACGAGCAGTACTTC.

J is TRBJ2-3 and V is TRBV29-1; D unresolved. Germline CDR1 SQVTM, CDR2 ANQGSEA. The V gene lost 4 bases and the J gene lost 6 bases, with 14 bases spanning the gap. There are 13 residues in the CDR3. The CDR3 loop reads CSVVGLVVDTQYF. As DNA, the CDR3 is TGCAGCGTTGTAGGTCTAGTAGTGGATACGCAGTATTTT.

J is TRBJ2-3 and V is TRBV9; D is ambiguous. The CDR3 runs to 15 residues. From germline, CDR1 is SGDLS and CDR2 YYNGEE. Trimming shortened V by 0 bases and J by 3 bases, and 11 bases separated the two germline ends. The CDR3 sequence: CASSVVESLTDTQYF. DNA for the CDR3: TGTGCCAGCAGCGTAGTAGAATCTCTTACAGATACGCAGTATTTT.

The chain combines TRBV7-9 with TRBJ2-7; D unclear. V shed 6 bases and J shed 0 bases, with 9 bases lying between them. Germline values: CDR1 SEHNR, CDR2 FQNEAQ (reference sequence). This CDR3 has 13 residues. CDR3 amino acids: CASSPAGSYEQYF. CDR3 bases: TGTGCCAGCAGTCCCGCTGGCTCCTACGAGCAGTACTTC. The complete variable domain, with remaining parts taken from reference TRBV7-9 and TRBJ2-7, reads DTGVSQNPRHKITKRGQNVTFRCDPISEHNRLYWYRQTLGQGPEFLTYFQNEAQLEKSRLLSDRFSAERPKGSFSTLEIQRTEQGDSAMYLCASSPAGSYEQYFGPGTRLTVT.

The CDR3 reads CASNYGGTEAFF. CDR3 sequence (DNA): TGTGCCAGCAACTACGGGGGGACTGAAGCTTTCTTT. V is TRBV11-3 and J is TRBJ1-1; D perhaps matches TRBD1 (5 bases). There are 12 residues in the CDR3. V gave up 7 bases and J gave up 5 bases, with 11 bases separating them. The germline gives CDR1 SGHNT, CDR2 YENEEA.

The chain joins TRBV7-9 to TRBJ1-2, with D possibly being TRBD1 (6 bases). V was cut by 4 bases and J by 2 bases, with 14 bases left in between. Per the germline V gene, CDR1 is SEHNR and CDR2 is FQNEAQ (reference sequence). The CDR3 loop spans 15 amino acids. The CDR3: CASSSTGTFNYGYTF. CDR3 DNA sequence: TGTGCCAGCAGCTCAACAGGGACGTTCAACTATGGCTACACCTTC. Full variable domain (outside the CDR3, taken from reference TRBV7-9 and TRBJ1-2): DTGVSQNPRHKITKRGQNVTFRCDPISEHNRLYWYRQTLGQGPEFLTYFQNEAQLEKSRLLSDRFSAERPKGSFSTLEIQRTEQGDSAMYLCASSSTGTFNYGYTFGSGTRLTVV.

The chain joins TRBV14 to TRBJ1-1, with D unclear. Germline values: CDR1 SGHDN, CDR2 FVKESK. The V and J ends lost 0 bases and 0 bases respectively, with 8 bases between them. The CDR3 spans 15 residues. The CDR3 DNA reads as TGTGCCAGCAGCCAAGATTGGGAGATGAACACTGAAGCTTTCTTT. The encoded protein is CASSQDWEMNTEAFF.

The chain carries TRBV5-1 and TRBJ1-1, with D possibly matching TRBD1 (5 bases). The germline V gene has CDR1 SGHRS and CDR2 YFSETQ. The V end lost 0 bases, the J end lost 1 base, and 7 bases lay between the germline ends. The CDR3 spans 14 residues. This CDR3 reads CASSLDGGNTEAFF. The CDR3, as DNA: TGCGCCAGCAGCTTGGACGGGGGGAACACTGAAGCTTTCTTT.

This clonotype showed up just once. The chain is built from TRBV5-6 and TRBJ1-2; TRBD1 agrees at 12 bases. The CDR3 spans 15 residues. The V and J ends lost 5 bases and 6 bases, in that order; junction bases with no gene match: 8. The germline V gene encodes CDR1 SGHDT and CDR2 YYEEEE. The CDR3 DNA reads as TGTGCCAGCAGTTCTGGGACAGGGGGCTGGGATGGCTACACCTTC. This sequence encodes CASSSGTGGWDGYTF.